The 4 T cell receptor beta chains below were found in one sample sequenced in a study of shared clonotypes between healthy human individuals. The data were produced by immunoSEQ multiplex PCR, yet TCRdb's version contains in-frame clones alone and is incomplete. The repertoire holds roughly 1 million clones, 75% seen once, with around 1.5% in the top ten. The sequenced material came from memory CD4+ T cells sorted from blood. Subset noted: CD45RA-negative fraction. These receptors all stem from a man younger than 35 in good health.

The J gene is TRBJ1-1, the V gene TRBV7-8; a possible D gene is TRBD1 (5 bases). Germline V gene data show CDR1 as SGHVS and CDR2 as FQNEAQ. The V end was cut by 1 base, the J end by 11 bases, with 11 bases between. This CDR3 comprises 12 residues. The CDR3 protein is CASSLEGSSAFF. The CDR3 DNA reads TGTGCCAGCAGCTTAGAGGGGTCTTCGGCTTTCTTT.

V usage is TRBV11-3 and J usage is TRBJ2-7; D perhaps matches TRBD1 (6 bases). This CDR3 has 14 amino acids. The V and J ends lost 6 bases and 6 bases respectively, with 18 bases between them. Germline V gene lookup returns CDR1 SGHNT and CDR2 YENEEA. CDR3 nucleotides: TGTGCCAGCAGTCTGGACAGTCATCAAGCCGAGCAGTACTTC. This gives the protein CASSLDSHQAEQYF.

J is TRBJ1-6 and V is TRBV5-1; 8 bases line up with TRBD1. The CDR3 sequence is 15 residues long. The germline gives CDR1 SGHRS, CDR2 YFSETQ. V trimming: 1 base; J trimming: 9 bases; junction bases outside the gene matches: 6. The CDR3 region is CASSLLGQGASPLHF. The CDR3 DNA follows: TGCGCCAGCAGCTTGTTGGGGCAGGGGGCTTCACCCCTCCACTTT. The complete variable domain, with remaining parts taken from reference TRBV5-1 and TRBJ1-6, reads KAGVTQTPRYLIKTRGQQVTLSCSPISGHRSVSWYQQTPGQGLQFLFEYFSETQRNKGNFPGRFSGRQFSNSRSEMNVSTLELGDSALYLCASSLLGQGASPLHFGNGTRLTVT.

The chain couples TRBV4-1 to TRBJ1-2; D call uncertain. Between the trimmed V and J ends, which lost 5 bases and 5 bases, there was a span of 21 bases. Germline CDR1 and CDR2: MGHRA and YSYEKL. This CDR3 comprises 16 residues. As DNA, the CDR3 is TGCGCCAGCAGCACCGGGGTCGAGGGTATGAGGTATGGCTACACCTTC. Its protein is CASSTGVEGMRYGYTF.